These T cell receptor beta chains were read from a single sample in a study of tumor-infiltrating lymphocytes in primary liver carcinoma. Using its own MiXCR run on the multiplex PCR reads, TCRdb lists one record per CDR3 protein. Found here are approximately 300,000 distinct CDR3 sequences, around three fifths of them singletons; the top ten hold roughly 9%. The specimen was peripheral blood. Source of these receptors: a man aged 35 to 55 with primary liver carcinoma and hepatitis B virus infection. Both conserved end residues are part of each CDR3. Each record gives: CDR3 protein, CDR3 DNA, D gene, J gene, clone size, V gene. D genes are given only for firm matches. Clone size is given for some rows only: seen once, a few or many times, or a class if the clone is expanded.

cdr3_aa: CASSLKTRVYNEQFF
cdr3_nt: TGTGCCAGCAGCCTGAAGACTAGAGTCTACAATGAGCAGTTCTTC
d_call: NA
j_call: TRBJ2-1
clone_size: few
v_call: TRBV13

cdr3_aa: CSVEVGNNEQFF
cdr3_nt: TGCAGCGTTGAAGTGGGGAACAATGAGCAGTTCTTC
d_call: NA
j_call: TRBJ2-1
clone_size: NA
v_call: TRBV29-1

cdr3_aa: CASSIGTATDTQYF
cdr3_nt: TGTGCCAGCAGTATAGGGACAGCCACAGATACGCAGTATTTT
d_call: TRBD1
j_call: TRBJ2-3
clone_size: many
v_call: TRBV5-1

cdr3_aa: CASGFSAYEQYF
cdr3_nt: TGTGCTAGTGGTTTCTCCGCATACGAGCAGTACTTC
d_call: NA
j_call: TRBJ2-7
clone_size: many
v_call: TRBV12-5

cdr3_aa: CASSWRRKTEPFF
cdr3_nt: TGTGCCAGCAGCTGGCGGAGGAAAACTGAACCTTTCTTT
d_call: NA
j_call: TRBJ1-1
clone_size: once
v_call: TRBV11-3

cdr3_aa: CASSGTTGGRMETQYF
cdr3_nt: TGTGCCAGCAGCGGAACCACAGGGGGGAGGATGGAGACCCAGTACTTC
d_call: TRBD1
j_call: TRBJ2-5
clone_size: many
v_call: TRBV5-4

cdr3_aa: CASSLSQGRGAGELFF
cdr3_nt: TGTGCCAGCAGCTTGAGCCAGGGTCGGGGAGCCGGGGAGCTGTTTTTT
d_call: NA
j_call: TRBJ2-2
clone_size: NA
v_call: TRBV5-4

cdr3_aa: CASSPGPPGEQFF
cdr3_nt: TGTGCCAGCTCACCGGGACCACCAGGAGAGCAGTTCTTC
d_call: NA
j_call: TRBJ2-1
clone_size: once
v_call: TRBV18

cdr3_aa: CSVERLASTDTQYF
cdr3_nt: TGCAGCGTTGAGCGTCTAGCGTCCACAGATACGCAGTATTTT
d_call: NA
j_call: TRBJ2-3
clone_size: NA
v_call: TRBV29-1

cdr3_aa: CASSQEGTSGYEQYF
cdr3_nt: TGTGCCAGCAGCCAGGAAGGGACTAGCGGGTACGAGCAGTACTTC
d_call: TRBD2
j_call: TRBJ2-7
clone_size: NA
v_call: TRBV4-3

cdr3_aa: CASSQDFGFSGAKALTF
cdr3_nt: TGCGCCAGCAGCCAAGATTTCGGCTTCTCTGGGGCCAAGGCCCTGACTTTC
d_call: NA
j_call: TRBJ2-6
clone_size: NA
v_call: TRBV4-2

cdr3_aa: CASSFTVTPDTQYF
cdr3_nt: TGTGCCAGCAGTTTCACGGTCACCCCAGATACCCAGTATTTT
d_call: NA
j_call: TRBJ2-3
clone_size: NA
v_call: TRBV28

cdr3_aa: CVSSETAGTGEHFF
cdr3_nt: TGTGTCAGCAGCGAGACGGCGGGAACGGGTGAGCACTTCTTC
d_call: NA
j_call: TRBJ2-1
clone_size: NA
v_call: TRBV11-2

cdr3_aa: CASSQSSGKSYNEQLF
cdr3_nt: TGTGCCAGCAGCCAAAGTAGCGGGAAGAGTTACAATGAGCAGTTGTTC
d_call: TRBD2
j_call: TRBJ2-1
clone_size: once
v_call: TRBV11-2

cdr3_aa: CACSEAWDRGNHEQYF
cdr3_nt: TGTGCCTGCAGTGAAGCCTGGGACAGGGGGAATCACGAGCAGTACTTC
d_call: TRBD1
j_call: TRBJ2-7
clone_size: NA
v_call: TRBV6-1

cdr3_aa: CSGGQMNTEAFF
cdr3_nt: TGCAGCGGGGGACAGATGAACACTGAAGCTTTCTTT
d_call: TRBD1
j_call: TRBJ1-1
clone_size: many
v_call: TRBV29-1

cdr3_aa: CASSTSGVSSYEQYF
cdr3_nt: TGTGCCAGCAGCACCAGCGGGGTGAGCTCCTACGAGCAGTACTTC
d_call: NA
j_call: TRBJ2-7
clone_size: few
v_call: TRBV21-1

cdr3_aa: CVSSLALAALGNEQFF
cdr3_nt: TGCGTCAGTAGCCTAGCACTCGCCGCCTTGGGGAATGAGCAGTTCTTC
d_call: NA
j_call: TRBJ2-1
clone_size: NA
v_call: TRBV4-1

cdr3_aa: CASTTGGANSGDLFF
cdr3_nt: TGTGCCAGCACTACAGGGGGGGCGAACAGCGGGGACCTGTTTTTT
d_call: NA
j_call: TRBJ2-2
clone_size: NA
v_call: TRBV6-6

cdr3_aa: CASSARLAGQIYSEQFF
cdr3_nt: TGTGCCAGCAGCGCTAGACTAGCGGGCCAAATCTACAGTGAGCAGTTCTTC
d_call: TRBD2
j_call: TRBJ2-1
clone_size: NA
v_call: TRBV7-9

cdr3_aa: CASSSGLLSSGNTIYF
cdr3_nt: TGTGCCAGCAGTTCCGGACTCCTTAGCTCTGGAAACACCATATATTTT
d_call: NA
j_call: TRBJ1-3
clone_size: many
v_call: TRBV12-3/TRBV12-4

cdr3_aa: CANSLPRGNSPLHF
cdr3_nt: TGTGCCAACAGCTTACCGCGGGGCAATTCACCCCTCCACTTT
d_call: NA
j_call: TRBJ1-6
clone_size: NA
v_call: TRBV11-1